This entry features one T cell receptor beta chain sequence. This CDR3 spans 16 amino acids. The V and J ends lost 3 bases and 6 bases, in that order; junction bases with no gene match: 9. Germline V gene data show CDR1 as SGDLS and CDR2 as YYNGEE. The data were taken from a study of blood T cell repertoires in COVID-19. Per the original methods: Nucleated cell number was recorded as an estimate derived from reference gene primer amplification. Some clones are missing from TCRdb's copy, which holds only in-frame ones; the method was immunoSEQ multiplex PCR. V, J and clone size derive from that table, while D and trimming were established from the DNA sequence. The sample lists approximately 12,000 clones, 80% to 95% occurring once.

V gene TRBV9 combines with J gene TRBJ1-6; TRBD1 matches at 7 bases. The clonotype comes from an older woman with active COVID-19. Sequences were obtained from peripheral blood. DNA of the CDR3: TGTGCCAGCAGCGCCGCGGGGACAGAGTCTAATTCACCCCTCCACTTT. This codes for CASSAAGTESNSPLHF. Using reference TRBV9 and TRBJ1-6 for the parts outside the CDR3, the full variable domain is DSGVTQTPKHLITATGQRVTLRCSPRSGDLSVYWYQQSLDQGLQFLIQYYNGEERAKGNILERFSAQQFPDLHSELNLSSLELGDSALYFCASSAAGTESNSPLHFGNGTRLTVT.